This T cell receptor beta chain was sequenced in a study of cytomegalovirus exposure and HLA in healthy donors. For the study at large: It was reported in a later analysis that the same platform had been used for the 120 validation repertoires as for the roughly 670 first-cohort repertoires. Study-level results: Cytomegalovirus status, reportedly, was diagnosed with high specificity and sensitivity by the classifier. In the 120 validation repertoires, approximately 94% of cluster scores exceeded 0, per a later analysis. Most observed TCR sequences were rare, whereas some public TCRs were detected in many donors.

Clones were sequenced by immunoSEQ multiplex PCR, and TCRdb holds only the in-frame ones, with some missing. The table lists under 200,000 clones, about 89% of them singletons. About this clone itself: Its antigen is not identified.

Germline values: CDR1 LGHNA, CDR2 YSLEER. This CDR3 spans 14 amino acids. V lost 1 base and J lost 6, with 10 bases in between. The origin of this receptor is a young woman in good health and CMV-seropositive. Sequenced material: PBMCs. The chain couples TRBV4-3 to TRBJ2-1; D unresolved. The CDR3 region has the DNA TGCGCCAGCAGCCAAGTCACTTCTGGCAATGAGCAGTTCTTC. It codes for CASSQVTSGNEQFF.